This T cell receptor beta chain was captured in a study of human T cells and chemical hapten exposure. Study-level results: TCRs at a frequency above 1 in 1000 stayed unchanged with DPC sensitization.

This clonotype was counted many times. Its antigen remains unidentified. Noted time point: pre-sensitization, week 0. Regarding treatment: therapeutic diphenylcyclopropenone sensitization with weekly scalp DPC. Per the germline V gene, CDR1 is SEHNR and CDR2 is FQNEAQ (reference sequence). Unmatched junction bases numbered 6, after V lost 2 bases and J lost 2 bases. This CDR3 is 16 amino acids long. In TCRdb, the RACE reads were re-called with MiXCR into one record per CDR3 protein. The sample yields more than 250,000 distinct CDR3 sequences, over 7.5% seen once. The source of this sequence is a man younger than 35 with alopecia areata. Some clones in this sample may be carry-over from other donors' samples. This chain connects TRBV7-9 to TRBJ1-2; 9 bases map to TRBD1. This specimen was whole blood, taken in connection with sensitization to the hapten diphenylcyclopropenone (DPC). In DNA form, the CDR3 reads TGTGCCAGCAGCTTACTTACAGGGGGCGCGAACTATGGCTACACCTTC. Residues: CASSLLTGGANYGYTF.